Listed here are 19 T cell receptor beta chains from one sample, sequenced in a study of T cell responses to AZD1222 COVID-19 vaccine (dated by TCRdb to the early 2020s). To prepare the library, the immunoSEQ multiplex PCR assay was applied. In its TCRdb copy, this immuneACCESS table keeps in-frame sequences only and misses some clones. Where compared with another copy, unresolved V genes explain less than half of these, and the others have no known cause. Within this sample are 110,000 or so clones, with 86% of them counted one time only. The leading ten clones occupy roughly 15% of the sample. The time point label, as the study defines it: about 28 days (+/-7) after the second vaccine dose. Specimen: peripheral blood, collected 28 days after the second AZD1222 dose. The receptors come from an adult who received the AZD1222 COVID-19 vaccine.

The chain links TRBV2 to TRBJ2-3; 12 positions match TRBD2. Germline V lookup: CDR1 SNHLY, CDR2 FYNNEI. V was clipped by 5 bases and J by 0 bases; unmatched bases: 15. This CDR3 has 20 amino acids. CDR3 residues: CASSRSSGRAPEKSTDTQYF. The CDR3 DNA is TGTGCCAGCAGTCGGTCTAGCGGGAGGGCCCCAGAAAAGAGCACAGATACGCAGTATTTT.

This rearrangement joins TRBV7-6 to TRBJ2-1, with TRBD2 matching 11 bases. CDR1 is SGHVS, CDR2 FNYEAQ, per germline. The CDR3 length is 17 residues. Trimming removed 1 base from V and 3 bases from J; junction bases left unmatched: 5. CDR3 loop: CASSLGDLAGGYNEQFF. For the CDR3, the DNA is TGTGCCAGCAGCTTAGGGGATCTAGCGGGGGGCTACAATGAGCAGTTCTTC.

The V gene is TRBV7-2, the J gene TRBJ1-5; D perhaps matches TRBD1 (6 bases). The V gene's germline CDR1 is SGHTA and CDR2 FQGNSA. The length of the CDR3 is 16 residues. V was pared by 5 bases and J by 0 bases, with 14 bases between. Written as DNA, the CDR3 is TGTGCCAGCAGCGTGGCAGGGGTCTATAGCAATCAGCCCCAGCATTTT. It encodes CASSVAGVYSNQPQHF.

V gene TRBV6-5 combines with J gene TRBJ2-3; a possible D gene is TRBD2 (5 bases). CDR3 length: 13 residues. V was cut by 6 bases and J by 4 bases, with 11 bases left in between. Germline lookup yields CDR1 MNHEY and CDR2 SVGAGI. The CDR3 DNA sequence: TGTGCCAGCAGAGCCGGGAACGCAGATACGCAGTATTTT. Protein product: CASRAGNADTQYF.

The gene calls are TRBV3-1 (or the pseudogene TRBV3-2) and TRBJ1-1, with TRBD1 matching over 7 bases. J gave up 2 bases and V 4 bases, and 4 bases lay outside the gene matches. The CDR3 loop spans 14 amino acids. Germline V gives CDR1 LGHDT, CDR2 YNNKEL (reference sequence). Here the CDR3 reads CASSLGTANTEAFF. The CDR3 DNA follows: TGTGCCAGCAGCCTGGGGACAGCCAACACTGAAGCTTTCTTT.

V and J are TRBV4-2 and TRBJ2-3, with D possibly TRBD1 on 6 matching bases. V lost 0 bases and J 2 bases, leaving 12 bases between the germline ends. The CDR3 sequence is 16 residues long. CDR1 and CDR2 (germline): LGHNA, YNFKEQ. In nucleotides, the CDR3 is TGTGCCAGCAGCCAAGACCCTGGACAGTTCACAGATACGCAGTATTTT. Its translation is CASSQDPGQFTDTQYF.

This rearrangement joins TRBV28 to TRBJ1-1, with D unclear. CDR1 and CDR2 from the germline V gene are MDHEN and SYDVKM. The CDR3 runs 15 residues. Trimming pared 2 bases from V and 5 bases from J, leaving 15 bases between. The CDR3 region is CASSLKSWVGTEAFF. For the CDR3, the DNA is TGTGCCAGCAGTTTAAAGAGCTGGGTAGGAACTGAAGCTTTCTTT.

The chain couples TRBV9 to TRBJ2-5, with TRBD2 as a possible D gene (6 bases). The CDR3 is made up of 14 amino acids. The V gene lost 3 bases and the J gene lost 5 bases, with 14 bases spanning the gap. Germline V gene data show CDR1 as SGDLS and CDR2 as YYNGEE. CDR3 sequence reads: CASSAGDSRETQYF. In nucleotides, the CDR3 is TGTGCCAGCAGCGCCGGGGACTCCCGGGAGACCCAGTACTTC.

This clone was found once. The rearrangement uses TRBV5-1 and TRBJ1-1, with D perhaps TRBD1 (5 bases). CDR1 is SGHRS, CDR2 YFSETQ, per germline. Trimming removed 4 bases from V and 3 bases from J, with 7 bases in between. The CDR3 totals 12 residues. The CDR3 DNA reads TGCGCCAGCAGCCGGGGACACACTGAAGCTTTCTTT. This translates into CASSRGHTEAFF. The full variable domain, with the rest looked up from reference TRBV5-1 and TRBJ1-1, is KAGVTQTPRYLIKTRGQQVTLSCSPISGHRSVSWYQQTPGQGLQFLFEYFSETQRNKGNFPGRFSGRQFSNSRSEMNVSTLELGDSALYLCASSRGHTEAFFGQGTRLTVV.

This chain joins TRBV9 and TRBJ2-5; D gene unclear. V lost 3 bases to trimming and J lost 2 bases, with 2 bases between them. This CDR3 comprises 11 residues. Germline loops: CDR1 SGDLS, CDR2 YYNGEE. For the CDR3, the DNA is TGTGCCAGCAGCGCACAAGAGACCCAGTACTTC. Amino acid sequence: CASSAQETQYF.

This sequence joins TRBV3-1 (or the pseudogene TRBV3-2) and TRBJ1-5; D is unresolved. V was shortened by 0 bases and J by 8 bases, with 5 bases between the two germline ends. CDR1 is LGHDT, CDR2 YNNKEL, per germline (reference sequence). The length of the CDR3 is 12 residues. CDR3 DNA: TGTGCCAGCAGCCAAGAAGGAAAGCCCCAGCATTTT. It translates to CASSQEGKPQHF.

This clone was seen once. The chain joins TRBV7-9 to TRBJ2-1; the match to TRBD1 covers 8 bases. Germline V gives CDR1 SEHNR, CDR2 FQNEAQ (reference sequence). This CDR3 is built from 15 residues. J lost 2 bases, V lost 5 bases, and 5 bases had no gene match. CDR3 DNA: TGTGCCAGCAGCCCGCCGGGACAGGCCTACAATGAGCAGTTCTTC. Its protein is CASSPPGQAYNEQFF.

The genes are TRBV6-5 and TRBJ2-7, with a tentative D call TRBD2 (6 bases). Germline V lookup: CDR1 MNHEY, CDR2 SVGAGI. This CDR3 is built from 16 residues. The V end lost 0 bases, the J end lost 6 bases, and 18 bases lay between the germline ends. The CDR3 DNA reads as TGTGCCAGCAGTTACTCGTTTGCAGGAGGGCGCGGCGAGCAGTACTTC. This codes for CASSYSFAGGRGEQYF.

The genes are TRBV25-1 and TRBJ2-3; 7 positions agree with TRBD1. Germline-derived CDR1 and CDR2 are MGHDK and SYGVNS. With 6 bases clipped from V and 2 bases from J, the junction kept 2 bases outside the gene matches. The CDR3 extends over 13 amino acids. The CDR3 sequence: CASRTGFTDTQYF. As DNA, the CDR3 is TGTGCCAGCAGGACAGGGTTCACAGATACGCAGTATTTT.

Here the CDR3 DNA reads TGTGCCAGCAGCTCGGGACGAGCGAATGAAAAACTGTTTTTT. This translates into CASSSGRANEKLFF. The chain is built from TRBV7-7 and TRBJ1-4, with a possible D match to TRBD1 (5 bases). V gave up 4 bases and J gave up 5 bases, with 11 bases separating them. The CDR3 extends over 14 amino acids. The germline gives CDR1 SSHAT, CDR2 FNYEAQ (reference sequence).

The rearrangement uses TRBV27 and TRBJ2-3; possibly TRBD1 for D (6 bases). V lost 5 bases to trimming and J lost 0 bases, with 9 bases between them. Germline loops: CDR1 MNHEY, CDR2 SMNVEV (reference sequence). The CDR3 contains 14 residues. CDR3 bases: TGTGCCAGCAGTCGACAGGTTAGCACAGATACGCAGTATTTT. Translating it yields CASSRQVSTDTQYF.

The gene calls are TRBV7-9 and TRBJ1-6; tentative D call: TRBD1 (6 bases). V gave up 2 bases and J gave up 3 bases, with 14 bases separating them. The CDR3 runs to 17 residues. Germline CDR1 reads SEHNR; CDR2 reads FQNEAQ (reference sequence). The chain's CDR3 is CASSLYRGGNYNSPLHF. The CDR3 region has the DNA TGTGCCAGCAGCTTATACCGCGGGGGCAACTATAATTCACCCCTCCACTTT.

The V gene is TRBV27, the J gene TRBJ1-1; TRBD1 is a possible D gene (5 bases). Germline lookup yields CDR1 MNHEY and CDR2 SMNVEV (reference sequence). This CDR3 has 13 residues. V was pared by 8 bases and J by 4 bases, with 14 bases between. CDR3 in DNA: TGTGCCAGCTTTCAGGGTATCGGCACTGAAGCTTTCTTT. Translating gives CASFQGIGTEAFF.

The chain links TRBV5-1 to TRBJ1-3; no clear D gene. This CDR3 contains 14 residues. CDR1 SGHRS and CDR2 YFSETQ come from the germline V gene. V lost 3 bases to trimming and J lost 0 bases, with 7 bases between them. The CDR3 region has the DNA TGCGCCAGCAGCTCAGGATTCTCTGGAAACACCATATATTTT. Translated: CASSSGFSGNTIYF.